What follows are 24 T cell receptor beta chains derived from one specimen sequenced in a study of cytomegalovirus exposure and HLA in healthy donors. The study ran its PCR with 60 Vbeta and 13 Jbeta primers. Method: immunoSEQ multiplex PCR; TCRdb's copy keeps in-frame clones and lacks some. The sample has 100,000 to 130,000 clones; around 77% are singletons. Sample: PBMCs. Receptor source: a male donor in good health and CMV-seronegative.

This clone was counted a single time. The chain uses TRBV4-1 and TRBJ1-2; 7 positions match TRBD1. CDR3 length equals 15 residues. Per the germline V gene, CDR1 is MGHRA and CDR2 is YSYEKL. J was trimmed by 4 bases and V by 1 base; bases with no gene match: 6. The CDR3 reads CASSQGQGSGYGYTF. The CDR3 DNA reads as TGCGCCAGCAGCCAAGGACAGGGCTCTGGCTATGGCTACACCTTC.

The chain joins TRBV5-5 to TRBJ1-1; D is unclear. The CDR3 is 14 amino acids. Looked up from germline, CDR1 is SGHKS and CDR2 is YYEKEE (reference sequence). Trimming took 2 bases from V and 0 from J, leaving 8 bases between them. The CDR3, as DNA: TGTGCCAGCAGCTTCCGGGAGTTGAACACTGAAGCTTTCTTT. The encoded protein is CASSFRELNTEAFF.

The chain couples TRBV5-6 to TRBJ1-1; D unresolved. Germline loops: CDR1 SGHDT, CDR2 YYEEEE. The CDR3 has 15 amino acids. Trimming shortened V by 0 bases and J by 0 bases, and 9 bases separated the two germline ends. The CDR3 sequence is CASSLDRRMNTEAFF. The CDR3 nucleotides read TGTGCCAGCAGCTTGGATCGGCGGATGAACACTGAAGCTTTCTTT.

CDR3 sequence reads: CASSLGGGEQPQHF. The CDR3 nucleotides read TGTGCCAGCAGCTTAGGCGGGGGGGAACAGCCCCAGCATTTT. The chain links TRBV7-2 to TRBJ1-5, with a weak D call TRBD1 (5 bases). This CDR3 comprises 14 residues. Germline assignment: CDR1 SGHTA and CDR2 FQGNSA. V shed 1 base and J shed 7 bases, with 11 bases lying between them.

The chain recombines TRBV5-4 with TRBJ2-5, with D possibly being TRBD2 (5 bases). V shed 0 bases and J shed 4 bases, with 10 bases lying between them. CDR1 and CDR2 from the germline V gene are SGHNT and YYREEE (reference sequence). The CDR3 is 14 residues long. CDR3: CASSLGSRGETQYF. The CDR3 nucleotides read TGTGCCAGCAGCTTGGGAAGTCGGGGAGAGACCCAGTACTTC.

The gene calls are TRBV19 and TRBJ2-3, with D possibly TRBD2 on 6 matching bases. The CDR3 has 15 amino acids. Germline values: CDR1 LNHDA, CDR2 SQIVND (reference sequence). Trimming removed 9 bases from V and 3 bases from J, with 19 bases in between. CDR3 DNA: TGTGCCAGCCTCTCTACGGGAGTGAGGACAGATACGCAGTATTTT. It is translated as CASLSTGVRTDTQYF. Supplemented by reference TRBV19 and TRBJ2-3, the full variable domain reads DGGITQSPKYLFRKEGQNVTLSCEQNLNHDAMYWYRQDPGQGLRLIYYSQIVNDFQKGDIAEGYSVSREKKESFPLTVTSAQKNPTAFYLCASLSTGVRTDTQYFGPGTRLTVL.

CDR3 nucleotides: TGTGCCAGCTCAGCCGGGACTAGCTCCTACTCCTACGAGCAGTACTTC. Translated: CASSAGTSSYSYEQYF. The V and J genes are TRBV18 and TRBJ2-7; 9 bases line up with TRBD2. The junction had 8 bases not matched to a gene; V was cut back by 5 bases and J by 0 bases. Germline V gives CDR1 KGHSH, CDR2 LQKENI. The CDR3 totals 16 residues. Based on the CDR3 plus reference TRBV18 and TRBJ2-7, the full variable domain is NAGVMQNPRHLVRRRGQEARLRCSPMKGHSHVYWYRQLPEEGLKFMVYLQKENIIDESGMPKERFSAEFPKEGPSILRIQQVVRGDSAAYFCASSAGTSSYSYEQYFGPGTRLTVT.

The chain carries TRBV27 and TRBJ2-7; TRBD2 is a possible D gene (5 bases). V lost 7 bases to trimming and J lost 0 bases, with 19 bases between them. Germline V CDR1 and CDR2: MNHEY, SMNVEV (reference sequence). The CDR3 consists of 16 residues. The CDR3 nucleotides read TGTGCCAGCACCTCTGGAGGTACGATGAGCTCCTACGAGCAGTACTTC. Residues: CASTSGGTMSSYEQYF.

The chain links TRBV10-1 to TRBJ1-3; D is unresolved. V dropped 5 bases and J dropped 4 bases, with 9 bases sitting between them. The length of the CDR3 is 13 residues. Germline lookup yields CDR1 WNHNN and CDR2 SYGVQD (reference sequence). The CDR3 nucleotides read TGCGCCAGCAGTCCCGAACTAGGAAACACCATATATTTT. Its protein is CASSPELGNTIYF.

J is TRBJ2-2 and V is TRBV7-3; 13 bases fit TRBD2. The germline V gene encodes CDR1 SGHTA and CDR2 FQGTGA. V lost 3 bases, J lost 2 bases, and 0 bases stayed unmatched. This CDR3 region has 16 residues. CDR3 nucleotide sequence: TGTGCCAGCAGCTTGGGACTAGCGGGAAACACCGGGGAGCTGTTTTTT. Its protein product is CASSLGLAGNTGELFF.

This chain's CDR3 is CASSIRGLAAQETQYF. The CDR3 nucleotides read TGTGCCAGTAGTATTCGGGGACTAGCGGCCCAAGAGACCCAGTACTTC. V usage is TRBV19 and J usage is TRBJ2-5, with 11 positions matching TRBD2. There are 16 residues in the CDR3. The germline CDR1 and CDR2 sequences are LNHDA and SQIVND (reference sequence). With 3 bases clipped from V and 1 base from J, the junction kept 4 bases outside the gene matches.

This rearrangement joins TRBV21-1 to TRBJ2-1; the D call in the table, TRBD2, was not verified against the DNA. TRBV21-1 is a known pseudogene. The CDR3 totals 17 residues. The CDR3 coding sequence is TGTGCCAGCAGCCCCCGGACTAGCGAAACCTCCTACAATGAGCAGTTCTTC. It specifies CASSPRTSETSYNEQFF.

The V gene is TRBV5-1, the J gene TRBJ2-4; TRBD2 agrees at 13 bases. CDR1 SGHRS and CDR2 YFSETQ come from the germline V gene. The CDR3 has 15 amino acids. V trimming: 4 bases; J trimming: 5 bases; junction bases outside the gene matches: 3. The CDR3, as DNA: TGCGCCAGCAGCCCTGGACTAGCGGGGGAAAACATTCAGTACTTC. Amino acids: CASSPGLAGENIQYF.

This sequence joins TRBV28 and TRBJ1-5, with D possibly matching TRBD1 (6 bases). Germline-derived CDR1 and CDR2 are MDHEN and SYDVKM. The V gene lost 4 bases and the J gene lost 4 bases, with 32 bases spanning the gap. The CDR3 is made up of 21 amino acids. The DNA of the CDR3 is TGTGCCAGCAGTTCCACGTCGGGGGGCAGGTTGGGGACCTATTGGAATCAGCCCCAGCATTTT. It encodes CASSSTSGGRLGTYWNQPQHF.

This clone was seen a few times. The chain is built from TRBV29-1 and TRBJ2-7; tentative D call: TRBD2 (5 bases). V was shortened by 4 bases and J by 7 bases, with 14 bases between the two germline ends. CDR1 and CDR2 from the germline V gene are SQVTM and ANQGSEA. This CDR3 is 12 amino acids long. The CDR3 DNA reads as TGCAGCGTTGTAGGAGGACCTGGAGAGCAGTACTTC. Protein product: CSVVGGPGEQYF.

The rearrangement uses TRBV28 and TRBJ1-1; D is perhaps TRBD1 (6 bases). Germline lookup yields CDR1 MDHEN and CDR2 SYDVKM. The CDR3 is 15 amino acids. The V end lost 9 bases, the J end lost 4 bases, and 21 bases lay between the germline ends. The CDR3 spells CASEMGGLSGTEAFF. Written as DNA, the CDR3 is TGTGCCAGTGAGATGGGGGGGCTAAGTGGCACTGAAGCTTTCTTT. Combining the CDR3 with reference TRBV28 and TRBJ1-1 gives the whole variable domain DVKVTQSSRYLVKRTGEKVFLECVQDMDHENMFWYRQDPGLGLRLIYFSYDVKMKEKGDIPEGYSVSREKKERFSLILESASTNQTSMYLCASEMGGLSGTEAFFGQGTRLTVV.

V gene TRBV7-9 combines with J gene TRBJ2-7; D might be TRBD1 (5 bases). The V gene lost 4 bases and the J gene lost 0 bases, with 16 bases spanning the gap. CDR3 size: 16 residues. The germline CDR1 and CDR2 sequences are SEHNR and FQNEAQ (reference sequence). CDR3 nucleotides: TGTGCCAGCAGCTCCGATCCACAGGATTTCTCCTACGAGCAGTACTTC. Protein product: CASSSDPQDFSYEQYF.

CDR3 in DNA: TGTGCCAGCAGGCCGGGACAGGGGAAGGTCGGGGAGCTGTTTTTT. Protein product: CASRPGQGKVGELFF. V and J are TRBV6-1 and TRBJ2-2, with 10 bases aligning to TRBD1. From germline, CDR1 is MNHNS and CDR2 SASEGT. CDR3 size: 15 residues. Trimming cost V 6 bases and J 7 bases; bases outside gene matches: 8.

The chain is built from TRBV9 and TRBJ2-7; D gene ambiguous. The germline V gene encodes CDR1 SGDLS and CDR2 YYNGEE. The V end lost 0 bases, the J end lost 5 bases, and 18 bases lay between the germline ends. The CDR3 is 16 residues long. The CDR3, as DNA: TGTGCCAGCAGCGTAGTTCCCTCCCCGTCTAAACACGAGCAGTACTTC. This sequence encodes CASSVVPSPSKHEQYF.

This clone was recorded a few times. DNA of the CDR3: TGTGCCAGCAGTCCTTACGGGAGGATCTACGAGCAGTACTTC. Protein: CASSPYGRIYEQYF. V is TRBV28 and J is TRBJ2-7; 7 bases are a match to TRBD2. Germline V gene lookup returns CDR1 MDHEN and CDR2 SYDVKM. The V gene end was trimmed by 5 bases and the J gene end by 3 bases; junction bases not matched to a gene: 7. The CDR3 is 14 amino acids. Together with reference TRBV28 and TRBJ2-7, the CDR3 gives the full variable domain: DVKVTQSSRYLVKRTGEKVFLECVQDMDHENMFWYRQDPGLGLRLIYFSYDVKMKEKGDIPEGYSVSREKKERFSLILESASTNQTSMYLCASSPYGRIYEQYFGPGTRLTVT.

The rearrangement links TRBV18 to TRBJ2-2; TRBD2 matches 7 bases. The J segment lost 4 bases and the V segment lost 3 bases, leaving 8 bases of the junction unmatched. This CDR3 is built from 16 residues. Germline V gene sequence: CDR1 KGHSH, CDR2 LQKENI. The CDR3 reads CASSPSSGTGTGELFF. The CDR3 coding sequence is TGTGCCAGCTCACCTTCGAGCGGGACGGGCACCGGGGAGCTGTTTTTT.

J is TRBJ2-2 and V is TRBV12-2; the D call of TRBD1 is as the table states it, not checked on the DNA. TRBV12-2 is an annotated pseudogene. The CDR3 is 19 amino acids. In DNA form, the CDR3 reads TGTGCAAGTCGCTTAGGGGAAGGACAGGTGAACCCGAACACCGGGGAGCTGTTTTTT. Translated: CASRLGEGQVNPNTGELFF.

The rearrangement uses TRBV5-1 and TRBJ2-2; 8 nucleotides match TRBD1. The CDR3 spans 15 residues. The V gene's germline CDR1 is SGHRS and CDR2 YFSETQ. V shed 2 bases, J shed 1 base, and the junction held 1 base outside the gene matches. The CDR3 is CASSFGQGNTGELFF. In DNA, the CDR3 is TGCGCCAGCAGCTTCGGACAGGGGAACACCGGGGAGCTGTTTTTT.

V gene TRBV2 combines with J gene TRBJ2-3; D gene ambiguous. The CDR3 length is 12 residues. Trimming shortened V by 7 bases and J by 4 bases, and 9 bases separated the two germline ends. In germline, CDR1 is SNHLY, CDR2 FYNNEI. CDR3 DNA sequence: TGTGCCAGCAAAGCCAAAGCAGATACGCAGTATTTT. As protein: CASKAKADTQYF.